What follows are 23 T cell receptor beta chains derived from one specimen sequenced in a study of cytomegalovirus exposure and HLA in healthy donors. Use of 60 Vbeta and 13 Jbeta primers characterized the PCR. Produced via immunoSEQ multiplex PCR; TCRdb's table is partial and in-frame only. This table has fewer than 200,000 clones, approximately 82% appearing once. Sequenced sample: PBMCs. These TCRs come from a man aged 35 to 55 in good health and CMV-seropositive.

This sequence joins TRBV25-1 and TRBJ1-2, with unresolved D. The V and J ends lost 4 bases and 5 bases respectively, with 14 bases between them. CDR1 is MGHDK, CDR2 SYGVNS, per germline. CDR3 length: 14 amino acids. This chain's CDR3 is CASSVEPASYGYTF. The CDR3 DNA reads as TGTGCCAGCAGTGTAGAACCCGCTAGTTATGGCTACACCTTC.

The gene calls are TRBV5-1 and TRBJ2-1; the match to TRBD2 covers 14 bases. This CDR3 contains 15 residues. The germline V gene has CDR1 SGHRS and CDR2 YFSETQ. V shed 6 bases, J shed 10 bases, and the junction held 9 bases outside the gene matches. The CDR3 sequence is CASTEGGLAGEEQFF. The CDR3 coding sequence is TGCGCCAGCACCGAGGGGGGACTAGCGGGAGAAGAGCAGTTCTTC. Together with reference TRBV5-1 and TRBJ2-1, the CDR3 gives the full variable domain: KAGVTQTPRYLIKTRGQQVTLSCSPISGHRSVSWYQQTPGQGLQFLFEYFSETQRNKGNFPGRFSGRQFSNSRSEMNVSTLELGDSALYLCASTEGGLAGEEQFFGPGTRLTVL.

With respect to this clone: The junction shows a germline mismatch at one end, possibly a read error. This chain connects TRBV29-1 to TRBJ2-4, with D perhaps TRBD2 (5 bases). The germline CDR1 and CDR2 sequences are SQVTM and ANQGSEA. This CDR3 has 13 residues. The CDR3 is CSVEGLAKNSQYF. For the CDR3, the DNA is TGCAGCGTTGAAGGCCTAGCCAAAAACAGTCAGTACTTC.

This clone was seen a handful of times. V is TRBV19 and J is TRBJ1-1, with a weak D call TRBD1 (5 bases). With 5 bases removed from V and 2 bases from J, the gap between germline ends came to 9 bases. This CDR3 contains 13 residues. Germline V gene sequence: CDR1 LNHDA, CDR2 SQIVND (reference sequence). The DNA for the CDR3 is TGTGCCAGTAGTGCAGGGATTAACACTGAAGCTTTCTTT. It is translated as CASSAGINTEAFF.

The chain has TRBV11-2 and TRBJ2-5; TRBD2 agrees at 7 bases. The CDR3 covers 17 residues. Looked up from germline, CDR1 is SGHAT and CDR2 is FQNNGV. V lost 5 bases and J lost 2; bases outside the gene matches: 14. The DNA for the CDR3 is TGTGCCAGCAGCCCGCGACTGCGAGCGGGAAGGCAAGAGACCCAGTACTTC. Its protein product is CASSPRLRAGRQETQYF.

The chain links TRBV6-6 to TRBJ1-2; 7 bases align to TRBD1. The germline V gene has CDR1 MNHNY and CDR2 SVGAGI (reference sequence). With 4 bases clipped from V and 8 bases from J, the junction kept 10 bases outside the gene matches. The CDR3 is 14 amino acids. The CDR3 loop reads CASSFSKHRGGYTF. The CDR3 DNA follows: TGTGCCAGCAGTTTTTCTAAACACAGGGGCGGCTACACCTTC.

This clone has just one count. The gene calls are TRBV5-1 and TRBJ2-1, with D possibly being TRBD2 (6 bases). Looked up from germline, CDR1 is SGHRS and CDR2 is YFSETQ. Trimming took 0 bases from V and 0 from J, leaving 10 bases between them. The CDR3 is 16 residues long. The CDR3 nucleotides are TGCGCCAGCAGCTTGGCCTCCGGGAGCTCCTACAATGAGCAGTTCTTC. This translates into CASSLASGSSYNEQFF.

V and J are TRBV9 and TRBJ1-4, with D perhaps TRBD1 (6 bases). Trimming stripped 3 bases from V and 6 bases from J, with 15 bases between. The germline gives CDR1 SGDLS, CDR2 YYNGEE. The CDR3 loop spans 15 amino acids. This CDR3 reads CASSATGSRDEKLFF. The CDR3 DNA follows: TGTGCCAGCAGCGCTACAGGGAGCCGAGATGAAAAACTGTTTTTT.

J is TRBJ2-1 and V is TRBV28; TRBD1 matches at 7 bases. The V and J ends lost 6 bases and 4 bases, in that order; junction bases with no gene match: 9. This CDR3 has 15 residues. Per germline, CDR1 MDHEN and CDR2 SYDVKM. CDR3 coding DNA: TGTGCCAGCAGACTGGACAGGCGATTTTACAATGAGCAGTTCTTC. The encoded protein is CASRLDRRFYNEQFF.

The chain links TRBV7-2 to TRBJ2-1; TRBD2 is a possible D gene (7 bases). CDR3 size: 15 residues. The V gene's germline CDR1 is SGHTA and CDR2 FQGNSA. V dropped 10 bases and J dropped 5 bases, with 21 bases sitting between them. CDR3 sequence reads: CATQRGGSHNNEQFF. The DNA of the CDR3 is TGTGCCACCCAAAGGGGGGGGTCCCACAACAATGAGCAGTTCTTC.

Here the CDR3 reads CASSVGLAGEVGELFF. As DNA, the CDR3 is TGTGCCAGCAGCGTGGGACTAGCGGGAGAAGTTGGGGAGCTGTTTTTT. The chain has TRBV5-6 and TRBJ2-2; 14 bases match TRBD2. This CDR3 is 16 amino acids long. The junction had 7 bases not matched to a gene; V was cut back by 4 bases and J by 8 bases. Germline V lookup: CDR1 SGHDT, CDR2 YYEEEE. The full variable domain, in which reference TRBV5-6 and TRBJ2-2 provide the parts outside the CDR3, is DAGVTQSPTHLIKTRGQQVTLRCSPKSGHDTVSWYQQALGQGPQFIFQYYEEEERQRGNFPDRFSGHQFPNYSSELNVNALLLGDSALYLCASSVGLAGEVGELFFGEGSRLTVL.

V is TRBV4-2 and J is TRBJ1-5; 7 positions match TRBD1. Losses at the gene ends were 0 bases for V and 4 bases for J; bases not matched to a gene: 6. Germline-derived CDR1 and CDR2 are LGHNA and YNFKEQ. The CDR3 loop spans 16 amino acids. CDR3 sequence (DNA): TGTGCCAGCAGCCAAGATGGGGGACAGACAAATCAGCCCCAGCATTTT. This sequence encodes CASSQDGGQTNQPQHF.

This clone was seen a few times. The chain couples TRBV27 to TRBJ2-7; 8 nucleotides line up with TRBD2. The CDR3 length is 15 residues. Germline V lookup: CDR1 MNHEY, CDR2 SMNVEV (reference sequence). V gave up 0 bases and J gave up 7 bases; unmatched junction bases: 8. The CDR3 DNA sequence: TGTGCCAGCAGTTTATCGACGTCGGGGGGGGGTGAGCAGTACTTC. Amino acids: CASSLSTSGGGEQYF.

The chain combines TRBV18 with TRBJ2-1; no reliable D call. Germline CDR1 is KGHSH and CDR2 is LQKENI. Trimming removed 2 bases from V and 0 bases from J, with 11 bases in between. CDR3 length: 16 amino acids. The CDR3 coding sequence is TGTGCCAGCTCACCAATGGCGGCCAGCTCCTACAATGAGCAGTTCTTC. This gives the protein CASSPMAASSYNEQFF.

The chain employs TRBV7-2 and TRBJ2-7, with D tentatively TRBD1 (5 bases). The CDR3 is 13 amino acids. Germline V gives CDR1 SGHTA, CDR2 FQGNSA. The V end lost 2 bases, the J end lost 1 base, and 6 bases lay between the germline ends. CDR3 DNA sequence: TGTGCCAGCAGCTTAAGGGGTTCCTACGAGCAGTACTTC. Protein sequence: CASSLRGSYEQYF. Variable domain in full (rest from reference TRBV7-2 and TRBJ2-7): GAGVSQSPSNKVTEKGKDVELRCDPISGHTALYWYRQSLGQGLEFLIYFQGNSAPDKSGLPSDRFSAERTGGSVSTLTIQRTQQEDSAVYLCASSLRGSYEQYFGPGTRLTVT.

This clone has only a few counts. At one end the junction does not follow the germline gene, possibly because of a read error. The chain links TRBV10-3 to TRBJ1-1, with D uncertain. The CDR3 is made up of 14 amino acids. Per the germline V gene, CDR1 is ENHRY and CDR2 is SYGVKD. For the CDR3, the DNA is TGTGCCAGCAGTTACGACGGGGTAGGGACTGAAGCTTTCTTT. The encoded protein is CASSYDGVGTEAFF.

V is TRBV7-9 and J is TRBJ1-1; 10 bases map to TRBD1. The CDR3 has 15 residues. The V segment lost 4 bases and the J segment 5 bases; nucleotides outside the gene matches: 7. Germline V lookup: CDR1 SEHNR, CDR2 FQNEAQ (reference sequence). CDR3 sequence: CASSSWDRGRTEAFF. CDR3 DNA: TGTGCCAGCAGCTCATGGGACAGGGGAAGGACTGAAGCTTTCTTT.

The CDR3 DNA sequence: TGCGCCAGCAGTGAACAGGGAGCTGGGGCCAACGTCCTGACTTTC. Its translation: CASSEQGAGANVLTF. V and J are TRBV5-1 and TRBJ2-6; the D gene is possibly TRBD1 (6 bases). V was cut by 5 bases and J by 2 bases, with 11 bases left in between. There are 15 residues in the CDR3. The germline CDR1 and CDR2 sequences are SGHRS and YFSETQ.

The chain is built from TRBV11-2 and TRBJ2-1; possibly TRBD1 for D (6 bases). This CDR3 has 13 residues. Deletions cut 1 base from V and 6 bases from J, with 7 bases between. Germline-derived CDR1 and CDR2 are SGHAT and FQNNGV. DNA of the CDR3: TGTGCCAGCAGCTTAGTCAGGGGCAATGAGCAGTTCTTC. Its translation is CASSLVRGNEQFF.

As for this clone: Other DNA variants within this sample encode the same CDR3. J is TRBJ2-7 and V is TRBV6-5; D is unclear. V lost 5 bases to trimming and J lost 6 bases, with 8 bases between them. The germline V gene has CDR1 MNHEY and CDR2 SVGAGI. There are 11 residues in the CDR3. CDR3 sequence reads: CASSEAAEQYF. CDR3 bases: TGTGCCAGCAGTGAAGCCGCCGAGCAGTACTTC.

To note about this clone: Other DNA sequences within the sample encode an identical CDR3. J is TRBJ2-1 and V is TRBV6-5; 14 nucleotides agree with TRBD2. Germline-derived CDR1 and CDR2 are MNHEY and SVGAGI. The ends lost 5 bases at V and 9 bases at J; junction bases unmatched: 6. The CDR3 extends over 15 amino acids. The CDR3 loop is CASSPGLAGVGEQFF. Written as DNA, the CDR3 is TGTGCCAGCAGTCCGGGACTAGCGGGAGTCGGTGAGCAGTTCTTC.

The V and J genes are TRBV5-1 and TRBJ1-4; TRBD1 matches at 10 bases. The CDR3 is made up of 15 amino acids. V dropped 3 bases and J dropped 8; count of bases not matched to a gene: 7. The V gene's germline CDR1 is SGHRS and CDR2 YFSETQ. This CDR3 reads CASSWRQGAGEKLFF. CDR3 bases: TGCGCCAGCAGCTGGAGACAGGGGGCCGGCGAAAAACTGTTTTTT.

The V gene is TRBV6-5, the J gene TRBJ1-1; 8 bases map to TRBD1. With 2 bases clipped from V and 5 bases from J, the junction kept 7 bases outside the gene matches. The CDR3 is made up of 15 amino acids. From germline, CDR1 is MNHEY and CDR2 SVGAGI. The CDR3 is CASSYGLGQETEAFF. Written as DNA, the CDR3 is TGTGCCAGCAGTTACGGCCTGGGACAGGAAACTGAAGCTTTCTTT.